This entry is about one T cell receptor (beta chain). What antigen it recognizes has not been identified. Per-base quality was not reported, and no clone a single base away is much larger than it. Trimmed from V: 4 bases; trimmed from J: 5 bases; junction bases lacking a gene match: 9. CDR1 and CDR2, looked up from the germline V gene, are MDHEN and SYDVKM. There are 17 amino acids in the CDR3, from cysteine to phenylalanine inclusive. Only the CDR3 DNA is retained, 51 bases long and in frame from the first base. The data stem from a study of glioma-infiltrating T cells (TCRdb year 2016). Concerning the study at large: Glioma tissue, non-neoplastic brain tissue and matched peripheral blood mononuclear cells were used as sources from which TCR alpha- and beta-chain repertoires were sequenced. To measure how far tissue and blood T-cell populations diverged, each tissue-infiltrating repertoire was compared against the peripheral blood repertoire of the same patient. Three low-grade glioma patients, 7 or 8 primary glioblastoma patients and three non-glioma patients contributing non-neoplastic brain tissue were included in the paired cohort. Study-level results and caveats: Group comparisons were based on small numbers of patients: three non-neoplastic, three low-grade glioma and 7 to 9 glioblastoma patients. Very few CDR3 sequences were shared between tissue and blood, attributed to high CDR3 diversity and limited sampling. VJ-independent divergence between tissue and blood was found to be below expectation in non-neoplastic patients but above expectation in all gliomas, particularly low-grade gliomas.

TCR alpha and beta CDR3 regions were amplified with the iRepertoire nested amplicon-rescue multiplex PCR (arm-PCR) platform from RNA. One-step reverse transcription and amplification used about 95-450 ng of tissue mRNA or PBMC total RNA as input. Following bead purification, Illumina adapters were added by a secondary multiplex PCR, and libraries between 200 and 400 bp were gel-purified. Demultiplexing relied on internal 6-nucleotide barcodes carried by the libraries. The libraries were sequenced on an Illumina MiSeq using 2x220 or 2x250 nucleotide paired-end reads. The authors processed their data as follows. Paired reads were merged using FLASH 1.2.11 and were aligned to the GRCh37 human genome using BWA-MEM, after which TRA and TRB reads were extracted. V and J assignment used an IMGT-derived reference of cassette sequences and CDR3 motifs that included pseudogenes. Three-frame translation of reads was performed, and productive CDR3s were defined as those with a C...FGXG motif and no stop codons. Clonotypes were defined as unique combinations of V-J cassette pair and CDR3 amino acid sequence. Hamming distance filtering was applied to reads, with thresholds set by the sequence error rate of each sample in mapped regions. In-frame beta chains were kept once TCRdb had trimmed the public reads at Q25 with fastp and called clones with MiXCR. CDR3 protein duplicates are merged, each entry listing the most common genes and DNA. None of the V and J calls come from the authors' own analysis; TCRdb made them. The sample yields under 200,000 distinct CDR3 sequences; about 47% were counted once. Clones ranked in the top ten supply roughly 5.2% of the sample.

Sequenced material: glioma tissue, nonneoplastic brain tissue, or PBMCs (not recorded which). This TCR derives from a human donor with low-grade glioma or glioblastoma, undergoing nonglioma brain surgery, or in good health (not recorded which). This chain joins TRBV28 to TRBJ2-7, with 15 bases aligning to TRBD2. The DNA sequence follows: TGTGCCAGCAGTTCCCTCCGGACTAGCGGGAGGGCGGACGAGCAGTACTTC. The resulting protein is CASSSLRTSGRADEQYF. This CDR3, with the reference TRBV28 and TRBJ2-7 proteins standing in past its ends, gives the full variable domain DVKVTQSSRYLVKRTGEKVFLECVQDMDHENMFWYRQDPGLGLRLIYFSYDVKMKEKGDIPEGYSVSREKKERFSLILESASTNQTSMYLCASSSLRTSGRADEQYFGPGTRLTVT.